The 10 T cell receptor beta chains listed next were all sequenced from one sample in a study of blood T cell repertoires in COVID-19. Data came from immunoSEQ multiplex PCR; TCRdb stores just in-frame clones and leaves some out. The profile shows some 100,000 clones, 88% of them singletons. The specimen sequenced was peripheral blood. These receptor sequences come from a woman aged 60 to 75 with acute or convalescent COVID-19.

The CDR3 bases are TGTGCCAGCAGCCTGCTAGGGGAAGGCAATCAGCCCCAGCATTTT. It codes for CASSLLGEGNQPQHF. The chain combines TRBV6-2 or TRBV6-3 with TRBJ1-5; D may be TRBD1 (5 bases). Germline CDR1 and CDR2: MNHEY and SVGEGT. The CDR3 consists of 15 residues. With 6 bases removed from V and 2 bases from J, the gap between germline ends came to 14 bases.

This clone came up once. The chain carries TRBV5-1 and TRBJ1-3; tentative D call: TRBD1 (5 bases). V was clipped by 4 bases and J by 0 bases, with 8 bases between them. This CDR3 is 14 amino acids long. CDR1 SGHRS and CDR2 YFSETQ come from the germline V gene. The DNA of the CDR3 is TGCGCCAGCAGCGCCGGGGGCTCTGGAAACACCATATATTTT. Its translation is CASSAGGSGNTIYF.

The gene calls are TRBV27 and TRBJ1-1; 8 bases agree with TRBD1. This CDR3 spans 16 amino acids. Germline-derived CDR1 and CDR2 are MNHEY and SMNVEV (reference sequence). The J segment lost 5 bases and the V segment lost 2 bases, leaving 10 bases of the junction unmatched. The CDR3 sequence: CASSLLGGQGGTEAFF. In DNA form, the CDR3 reads TGTGCCAGCAGTTTACTCGGTGGACAGGGAGGAACTGAAGCTTTCTTT.

The CDR3 region has the DNA TGTGCCAGCAGCCTCGTCGGGACAAGGGGGGAGCTGTTTTTT. Translation: CASSLVGTRGELFF. V usage is TRBV3-1 (or the pseudogene TRBV3-2) and J usage is TRBJ2-2, with D perhaps TRBD1 (6 bases). This CDR3 has 14 amino acids. Germline V CDR1 and CDR2: LGHDT, YNNKEL (reference sequence). V lost 4 bases, J lost 8 bases, and 14 bases lay in between.

This chain links TRBV11-3 with TRBJ1-3; D not resolved. CDR3 length: 15 amino acids. The ends were cut back, 5 bases at V and 0 bases at J, with 11 bases in the middle. The germline CDR1 and CDR2 sequences are SGHNT and YENEEA. The chain's CDR3 is CASSRGKSSGNTIYF. The CDR3 bases are TGTGCCAGCAGCCGCGGCAAGAGCTCTGGAAACACCATATATTTT.

This clone was picked up a small number of times. The rearrangement joins TRBV12-3 or TRBV12-4 to TRBJ1-5, with D unclear. This CDR3 has 13 residues. V was pared by 1 base and J by 7 bases, with 8 bases between. The CDR3 nucleotides are TGTGCCAGCAGTTTAGACGAGGTGCAGCCCCAGCATTTT. Translated: CASSLDEVQPQHF.

The genes are TRBV5-1 and TRBJ2-1, with TRBD2 matching over 12 bases. CDR1 and CDR2 from the germline V gene are SGHRS and YFSETQ. V lost 4 bases to trimming and J lost 3 bases; unmatched junction nucleotides: 2. CDR3 length: 15 amino acids. The CDR3 protein is CASSLGLAGYNEQFF. The CDR3, as DNA: TGCGCCAGCAGCCTGGGACTAGCGGGCTACAATGAGCAGTTCTTC. The full variable domain, with the rest looked up from reference TRBV5-1 and TRBJ2-1, is KAGVTQTPRYLIKTRGQQVTLSCSPISGHRSVSWYQQTPGQGLQFLFEYFSETQRNKGNFPGRFSGRQFSNSRSEMNVSTLELGDSALYLCASSLGLAGYNEQFFGPGTRLTVL.

The chain combines TRBV5-6 with TRBJ1-3, with TRBD1 as a possible D gene (5 bases). V was shortened by 4 bases and J by 1 base, with 9 bases between the two germline ends. Germline V gene lookup returns CDR1 SGHDT and CDR2 YYEEEE. CDR3 size: 14 residues. The CDR3 DNA follows: TGTGCCAGCAGCACGGGACTTTCTGGAAACACCATATATTTT. This sequence encodes CASSTGLSGNTIYF.

This chain links TRBV28 with TRBJ1-2, with 9 bases matching TRBD1. This CDR3 is 16 amino acids long. V was pared by 4 bases and J by 2 bases, with 8 bases of the junction left unmatched. Germline loops: CDR1 MDHEN, CDR2 SYDVKM. CDR3 protein: CASSSAGQGRNYGYTF. The DNA for the CDR3 is TGTGCCAGCAGTTCGGCGGGACAGGGAAGGAACTATGGCTACACCTTC.

To note about this clone: At the DNA level, this CDR3 is encoded by other sequences in the same sample as well. This CDR3 reads CASSSGQLNTEAFF. The CDR3 nucleotides read TGCGCCAGCAGCTCGGGACAGTTGAACACTGAAGCTTTCTTT. The J gene is TRBJ1-1, the V gene TRBV5-1; 7 nucleotides agree with TRBD1. CDR1 and CDR2 from the germline V gene are SGHRS and YFSETQ. The trim removed 3 bases at V and 0 bases at J, leaving 2 bases unmatched. CDR3 length equals 14 residues. Together with reference TRBV5-1 and TRBJ1-1, the CDR3 gives the full variable domain: KAGVTQTPRYLIKTRGQQVTLSCSPISGHRSVSWYQQTPGQGLQFLFEYFSETQRNKGNFPGRFSGRQFSNSRSEMNVSTLELGDSALYLCASSSGQLNTEAFFGQGTRLTVV.